The rows below give T cell receptor beta chains drawn from one sample of a study of shared clonotypes between healthy human individuals. The repertoire was sequenced with immunoSEQ multiplex PCR; TCRdb's copy has only in-frame clones and lacks some. The sample lists around 2.1 million clones, approximately 94% occurring once. Input material: naive CD8+ T cells from PBMCs. These TCRs come from a man younger than 35 in good health. Some clones in this sample may be carry-over from other donors' samples. CDR3s include the opening cysteine and the closing phenylalanine or tryptophan. A D gene is named only where the DNA matches it firmly. Clone sizes are given selectively: once, few, many, or a class where the clone is expanded.

D | J | V | size | CDR3 | DNA
. | TRBJ2-5 | TRBV7-9 | . | CASSLGTRSIGETQYF | TGTGCCAGCAGCTTAGGTACGAGAAGTATAGGAGAGACCCAGTACTTC
. | TRBJ2-5 | TRBV7-9 | once | CASSPEVGQETQYF | TGTGCCAGCAGCCCAGAGGTGGGGCAAGAGACCCAGTACTTC
. | TRBJ2-3 | TRBV9 | once | CASSVRTGRTDTQYF | TGTGCCAGCAGCGTCCGGACGGGCCGCACAGATACGCAGTATTTT
TRBD2 | TRBJ2-7 | TRBV28 | once | CASSYGLGRVYEQYF | TGTGCCAGCAGTTACGGACTAGGCCGCGTATACGAGCAGTACTTC
TRBD1 | TRBJ2-7 | TRBV15 | . | CATSRSTGLYEQYF | TGTGCCACCAGCAGGTCGACAGGGCTCTACGAGCAGTACTTC
TRBD2 | TRBJ2-1 | TRBV4-1 | . | CASSHSGTSYNEQFF | TGCGCCAGCAGCCATAGCGGGACGTCCTACAATGAGCAGTTCTTC
. | TRBJ2-6 | TRBV27 | . | CATRLGYSGANVLTF | TGTGCCACCCGACTAGGCTACTCTGGGGCCAACGTCCTGACTTTC
. | TRBJ1-2 | TRBV10-3 | . | CAISILSQGNYGYTF | TGTGCCATCAGTATCCTTTCCCAGGGGAACTATGGCTACACCTTC
. | TRBJ1-4 | TRBV28 | . | CASTPRASNEKLFF | TGTGCCAGCACCCCACGGGCCAGCAATGAAAAACTGTTTTTT
. | TRBJ2-7 | TRBV6-1 | . | CASTEGFSYEQYF | TGTGCCAGCACGGAAGGGTTCTCCTACGAGCAGTACTTC
. | TRBJ2-4 | TRBV7-3 | . | CASFLPRAKNIQYF | TGTGCCAGCTTCCTACCTCGAGCCAAAAACATTCAGTACTTC
. | TRBJ1-4 | TRBV15 | . | CATTRVIATNEKLFF | TGTGCCACCACCCGTGTGATTGCAACTAATGAAAAACTGTTTTTT
TRBD2 | TRBJ2-1 | TRBV7-9 | once | CASSFPAGNEQFF | TGTGCCAGCAGCTTTCCAGCGGGGAATGAGCAGTTCTTC
. | TRBJ1-1 | TRBV27 | . | CASSLGLGAEAFF | TGTGCCAGCAGTTTAGGCCTCGGGGCCGAAGCTTTCTTT
TRBD1 | TRBJ2-6 | TRBV10-3 | . | CAISESDRALSGANVLTF | TGTGCCATCAGTGAGTCCGACAGGGCCCTCTCTGGGGCCAACGTCCTGACTTTC
. | TRBJ1-1 | TRBV29-1 | . | CSTYYGGEAFF | TGCAGTACCTACTACGGTGGTGAAGCTTTCTTT
TRBD2 | TRBJ2-7 | TRBV28 | . | CATSSGRTSYEQYF | TGTGCCACTTCTAGCGGGAGGACCTCCTACGAGCAGTACTTC
. | TRBJ2-5 | TRBV7-9 | . | CASSPRQKETQYF | TGTGCCAGCAGCCCAAGACAGAAAGAGACCCAGTACTTC
TRBD1 | TRBJ2-6 | TRBV9 | . | CASSPLGGSSGANVLTF | TGTGCCAGCAGCCCCCTAGGGGGCAGCTCTGGGGCCAACGTCCTGACTTTC
TRBD2 | TRBJ2-5 | TRBV7-6 | . | CASSGLDGTQYF | TGTGCCAGCAGCGGACTAGATGGGACCCAGTACTTC
. | TRBJ2-6 | TRBV28 | . | CASSPGHLTGANVLTF | TGTGCCAGCAGTCCGGGACACTTAACTGGGGCCAACGTCCTGACTTTC
. | TRBJ2-5 | TRBV19 | . | CASSITSQETQYF | TGTGCCAGTAGTATCACCAGCCAAGAGACCCAGTACTTC
. | TRBJ1-1 | TRBV6-5 | . | CASSPRGAPNTEAFF | TGTGCCAGCAGCCCTCGGGGGGCCCCGAACACTGAAGCTTTCTTT
TRBD2 | TRBJ2-1 | TRBV9 | . | CASSVGSGRLNEQFF | TGTGCCAGCAGCGTAGGTAGCGGGAGGCTGAATGAGCAGTTCTTC